This TCR beta chain was recorded in a study of shared clonotypes between healthy human individuals. The study, taken as a whole, reports: Naive CD4 clonotypes overlapped across a handful of donors at about 5.2%. Rarefaction indicated that sorted-subset sequencing remained incomplete although depth was large.

The CDR3 runs to 15 residues. The germline CDR1 and CDR2 sequences are SEHNR and FQNEAQ (reference sequence). The germline V and J ends were trimmed by 6 bases and 0 bases, with 12 bases remaining between them. Generated by immunoSEQ multiplex PCR, the TCRdb table keeps only in-frame clones and is missing some. The repertoire holds nearly 2 million clones, with approximately 94% as singletons. In this sample, this clone turned up a few times. Antigen specificity is unknown. Naive CD8 cells comprised CD45RO-negative, CCR7-positively selected cells, excluding terminally differentiated effector memory CD45RA+ cells.

This clonotype was obtained from a young man in good health. Sequenced sample: naive CD8+ T cells sorted from blood. This chain uses TRBV7-9 with TRBJ1-3; D is unresolved. The CDR3 DNA sequence: TGTGCCAGCAGGAGTGGGGTTATCTCTGGAAACACCATATATTTT. It yields the protein CASRSGVISGNTIYF.